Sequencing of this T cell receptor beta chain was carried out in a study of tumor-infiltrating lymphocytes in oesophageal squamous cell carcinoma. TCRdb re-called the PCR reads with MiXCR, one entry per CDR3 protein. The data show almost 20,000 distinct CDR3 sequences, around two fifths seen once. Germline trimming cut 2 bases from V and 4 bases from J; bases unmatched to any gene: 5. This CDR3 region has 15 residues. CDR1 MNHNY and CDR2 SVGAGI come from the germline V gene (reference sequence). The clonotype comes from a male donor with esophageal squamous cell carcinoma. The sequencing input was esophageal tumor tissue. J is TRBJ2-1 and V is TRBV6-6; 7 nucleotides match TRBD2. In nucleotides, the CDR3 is TGTGCCAGCAGTTACGGGGGGGACGGGTACAATGAGCAGTTCTTC. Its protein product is CASSYGGDGYNEQFF.